This entry lists 10 T cell receptor beta chains sequenced from one sample in a study of spatial heterogeneity in lung cancer. MiXCR was run by TCRdb on the 5' RACE reads, yielding one entry per CDR3 protein. In the table there are more than 10,000 distinct CDR3 sequences, over 4.5% of which are singletons. These receptors have no known antigen. Points from the study as a whole: Higher tumor mutation counts went along with higher counts of expanded intratumoral alpha and beta TCRs.

Time point described: sample taken at primary tumor resection. The specimen comprised lung tumor tissue, sampled at surgery. The receptors were sampled from a male donor with early-stage non-small cell lung cancer.

By its share, this clonotype is medium-sized (0.01 to 0.1%). This sequence joins TRBV7-2 and TRBJ2-3, with 13 bases fitting TRBD2. V trimming: 5 bases; J trimming: 11 bases; junction bases outside the gene matches: 4. The CDR3 spans 13 residues. Germline CDR1 is SGHTA and CDR2 is FQGNSA. In nucleotides, the CDR3 is TGTGCCAGCAGCCCCGGGACTAGCGGGGTGCAGTATTTT. Protein sequence: CASSPGTSGVQYF.

With respect to this clonotype: One base away lies a much larger clone, so this may be a sequencing read error. The V gene is TRBV11-2, the J gene TRBJ1-4; D gene ambiguous. The CDR3 is 14 residues long. The germline CDR1 and CDR2 sequences are SGHAT and FQNNGV. CDR3 protein: CVSTVGATNEKLFF. For the CDR3, the DNA is TGTGTCAGCACTGTCGGTGCAACTAATGAAAAACTGTTTTTT.

The sample holds many counts of this clonotype. The gene calls are TRBV30 and TRBJ2-4, with TRBD1 as a possible D gene (6 bases). V lost 2 bases and J 3 bases, leaving 8 bases between the germline ends. The CDR3 is 13 residues long. CDR1 and CDR2 (germline): GTSNPN, SVGIG (reference sequence). This CDR3 is CAWSTGSKNIQYF. The CDR3 bases are TGTGCCTGGAGTACAGGGAGCAAAAACATTCAGTACTTC.

This clonotype is labeled medium-sized. V usage is TRBV7-9 and J usage is TRBJ1-2; a possible D gene is TRBD1 (6 bases). V gave up 1 base and J gave up 0 bases, with 9 bases separating them. The CDR3 runs 15 residues. Germline lookup yields CDR1 SEHNR and CDR2 FQNEAQ (reference sequence). The DNA of the CDR3 is TGTGCCAGCAGCTTAGTACCAGGGGCTAACTATGGCTACACCTTC. Its translation is CASSLVPGANYGYTF.

This clonotype was observed at least ten times. This chain joins TRBV7-9 and TRBJ2-2; 7 nucleotides line up with TRBD1. Unmatched junction bases numbered 8, after V lost 5 bases and J lost 11 bases. This CDR3 has 13 amino acids. In germline, CDR1 is SEHNR, CDR2 FQNEAQ (reference sequence). DNA for the CDR3: TGTGCCAGCAGCCCGCTACAGGGGAACGAGCTGTTTTTT. This translates into CASSPLQGNELFF.

This clonotype was counted between two and nine times. The CDR3 carries no conserved terminal phenylalanine or tryptophan, so it likely arises from a read error. The rearrangement links TRBV2 to TRBJ1-4; no definite D call. The V end lost 2 bases, the J end lost 11 bases, and 12 bases lay between the germline ends. CDR3 length: 13 residues. Germline CDR1 is SNHLY and CDR2 is FYNNEI. The CDR3 DNA follows: TGTGCCAGCAGTGAAAGGAGGGTCCGGAAACTGTTTTCT. It is translated as CASSERRVRKLFS.

This clonotype was counted at least ten times. The J gene is TRBJ2-1, the V gene TRBV7-2; TRBD2 is a possible D gene (6 bases). The germline CDR1 and CDR2 sequences are SGHTA and FQGNSA. The CDR3 loop spans 16 amino acids. Trimming left V 5 bases short and J 4 bases short, with 18 bases between. The CDR3: CASSLRLGGHYNEQFF. DNA for the CDR3: TGTGCCAGCAGCCTAAGACTAGGCGGACATTACAATGAGCAGTTCTTC.

On this clonotype: A much bigger clone sits one base away, suggesting this may be a read error. In this CDR3 the conserved last residue, phenylalanine or tryptophan, is missing, so a read error is likely. The chain couples TRBV7-9 to TRBJ2-7, with TRBD1 as a possible D gene (5 bases). This CDR3 comprises 15 residues. In germline, CDR1 is SEHNR, CDR2 FQNEAQ (reference sequence). Deletions cut 3 bases from V and 2 bases from J, with 14 bases between. Here the CDR3 reads CASSLGSGKTYEQYL. The CDR3 nucleotides are TGTGCCAGCAGCTTGGGGTCAGGGAAAACCTACGAGCAGTACTTA.

Relative to its sample, this clonotype is hyperexpanded. The genes are TRBV15 and TRBJ2-2; D gene unclear. The CDR3 is made up of 16 amino acids. Trimming removed 0 bases at V and 6 bases at J, with 14 bases between. Germline CDR1 and CDR2: LNHNV and YYDKDF (reference sequence). CDR3 nucleotide sequence: TGTGCCACCAGCAGAGATTCCCCTCGCATTGCCGGGGAGCTGTTTTTT. This translates into CATSRDSPRIAGELFF.

This clonotype was counted a few times. V gene TRBV12-3 or TRBV12-4 combines with J gene TRBJ2-1, with 10 positions matching TRBD2. With 2 bases clipped from V and 10 bases from J, the junction kept 8 bases outside the gene matches. This CDR3 spans 15 amino acids. CDR3 sequence: CASSLSASGGDEQFF. CDR3 bases: TGTGCCAGCAGTTTATCGGCTAGCGGGGGCGACGAGCAGTTCTTC.